The rows below give T cell receptor beta chains drawn from one sample of a study of human thymus T cells. Libraries were prepared by immunoSEQ multiplex PCR; TCRdb keeps only in-frame clonotypes and omits some of them. This table holds some 50,000 clones, around 95% found once. Sequencing used blood. The receptors were gathered from a girl in the first two years of life with a congenital heart defect but otherwise immunologically healthy. Each CDR3 is given with its conserved first and last residue. A D gene is named only where the DNA matches it firmly. Clone size is shown for a subset of rows, as once, few, many or a class of expanded clone.

v_call: TRBV6-5; j_call: TRBJ2-1; clone_size: .; d_call: TRBD2; cdr3_aa: CASSYTAGGVNEQFF; cdr3_nt: TGTGCCAGCAGTTATACGGCGGGAGGGGTCAATGAGCAGTTCTTC
v_call: TRBV4-1; j_call: TRBJ2-5; clone_size: .; d_call: .; cdr3_aa: CASSPPTGRQYF; cdr3_nt: TGCGCCAGCAGCCCACCGACGGGGCGTCAGTACTTC
v_call: TRBV5-1; j_call: TRBJ2-5; clone_size: .; d_call: .; cdr3_aa: CASSNTGQNQETQYF; cdr3_nt: TGCGCCAGCAGTAATACTGGACAGAACCAAGAGACCCAGTACTTC
v_call: TRBV9; j_call: TRBJ2-5; clone_size: .; d_call: TRBD2; cdr3_aa: CASSVLAGLQETQYF; cdr3_nt: TGTGCCAGCAGCGTACTAGCGGGACTGCAAGAGACCCAGTACTTC
v_call: TRBV5-1; j_call: TRBJ1-3; clone_size: .; d_call: .; cdr3_aa: CASSLTGPSGNTIYF; cdr3_nt: TGCGCCAGCAGCTTAACAGGGCCCTCTGGAAACACCATATATTTT
v_call: TRBV7-2; j_call: TRBJ2-7; clone_size: .; d_call: .; cdr3_aa: CASSLVGHSLYEQYF; cdr3_nt: TGTGCCAGCAGCTTAGTGGGACACTCCCTTTACGAGCAGTACTTC
v_call: TRBV15; j_call: TRBJ1-2; clone_size: .; d_call: TRBD1; cdr3_aa: CATSRKPGQTKTHYGYTF; cdr3_nt: TGTGCCACCAGCAGAAAACCGGGACAGACGAAAACCCACTATGGCTACACCTTC
v_call: TRBV30; j_call: TRBJ1-4; clone_size: .; d_call: TRBD1; cdr3_aa: CAWRTGAGDEKLFF; cdr3_nt: TGTGCCTGGAGGACAGGGGCAGGAGATGAAAAACTGTTTTTT
v_call: TRBV4-1; j_call: TRBJ2-1; clone_size: .; d_call: .; cdr3_aa: CASSQGALSYNEQFF; cdr3_nt: TGCGCCAGCAGCCAAGGGGCTCTATCCTACAATGAGCAGTTCTTC
v_call: TRBV11-2; j_call: TRBJ1-3; clone_size: once; d_call: .; cdr3_aa: CASSLGPWAGNTIYF; cdr3_nt: TGTGCCAGCAGCTTAGGTCCTTGGGCGGGAAACACCATATATTTT
v_call: TRBV18; j_call: TRBJ2-7; clone_size: .; d_call: TRBD2; cdr3_aa: CASSKLAGSSYEQYF; cdr3_nt: TGTGCCAGCTCAAAACTAGCGGGAAGCTCCTACGAGCAGTACTTC
v_call: TRBV5-1; j_call: TRBJ2-5; clone_size: .; d_call: TRBD2; cdr3_aa: CASSPLAGTLETQYF; cdr3_nt: TGCGCCAGCAGCCCCCTAGCGGGCACCCTAGAGACCCAGTACTTC
v_call: TRBV2; j_call: TRBJ2-7; clone_size: .; d_call: TRBD2; cdr3_aa: CASRGVAGAASEQYF; cdr3_nt: TGTGCCAGCAGGGGGGTAGCGGGAGCGGCGTCCGAGCAGTACTTC
v_call: TRBV6-6; j_call: TRBJ1-1; clone_size: .; d_call: .; cdr3_aa: CASTLGVKAFF; cdr3_nt: TGTGCCAGCACCCTGGGGGTTAAAGCTTTCTTT
v_call: TRBV30; j_call: TRBJ2-1; clone_size: .; d_call: .; cdr3_aa: CAWSVRLDNEQFF; cdr3_nt: TGTGCCTGGAGTGTACGTCTGGACAATGAGCAGTTCTTC
v_call: TRBV4-2; j_call: TRBJ2-5; clone_size: once; d_call: .; cdr3_aa: CASSPQGVWDLETQYF; cdr3_nt: TGTGCCAGCAGCCCGCAAGGTGTCTGGGATTTGGAGACCCAGTACTTC
v_call: TRBV27; j_call: TRBJ2-5; clone_size: .; d_call: .; cdr3_aa: CASSELRAGVETQYF; cdr3_nt: TGTGCCAGCAGCGAGCTCCGGGCTGGGGTAGAGACCCAGTACTTC
v_call: TRBV10-2; j_call: TRBJ2-1; clone_size: .; d_call: TRBD2; cdr3_aa: CASSESRSAGGPSEQFF; cdr3_nt: TGCGCCAGCAGTGAGTCCCGGTCAGCGGGAGGGCCTAGTGAGCAGTTCTTC
v_call: TRBV10-3; j_call: TRBJ2-1; clone_size: .; d_call: .; cdr3_aa: CATLHIGGLSNEQFF; cdr3_nt: TGTGCCACCCTTCATATAGGGGGTCTGAGCAATGAGCAGTTCTTC
v_call: TRBV5-4; j_call: TRBJ1-2; clone_size: .; d_call: .; cdr3_aa: CASSEGMVPHYGYTF; cdr3_nt: TGTGCCAGCAGCGAGGGGATGGTCCCTCACTATGGCTACACCTTC
v_call: TRBV9; j_call: TRBJ1-2; clone_size: .; d_call: .; cdr3_aa: CASSVNTANYGYTF; cdr3_nt: TGTGCCAGCAGCGTAAATACTGCAAACTATGGCTACACCTTC
v_call: TRBV28; j_call: TRBJ2-3; clone_size: .; d_call: .; cdr3_aa: CASSLIGLAQDTQYF; cdr3_nt: TGTGCCAGCAGTTTGATAGGCCTAGCGCAAGATACGCAGTATTTT
v_call: TRBV5-6; j_call: TRBJ2-5; clone_size: .; d_call: .; cdr3_aa: CASSLVQETQYF; cdr3_nt: TGTGCCAGCAGCTTGGTTCAAGAGACCCAGTACTTC
v_call: TRBV19; j_call: TRBJ2-7; clone_size: .; d_call: .; cdr3_aa: CASSWASDSYEQYF; cdr3_nt: TGTGCCAGTAGTTGGGCTAGCGATTCCTACGAGCAGTACTTC
v_call: TRBV27; j_call: TRBJ1-2; clone_size: .; d_call: TRBD1; cdr3_aa: CASSFASATGGPFRGYTF; cdr3_nt: TGTGCCAGCAGTTTTGCCTCCGCGACAGGGGGGCCCTTTCGTGGCTACACCTTC
v_call: TRBV12-5; j_call: TRBJ2-7; clone_size: .; d_call: TRBD2; cdr3_aa: CASGLGLAGDEQYF; cdr3_nt: TGTGCTAGTGGTTTGGGACTAGCGGGAGACGAGCAGTACTTC
v_call: TRBV27; j_call: TRBJ2-3; clone_size: .; d_call: TRBD2; cdr3_aa: CASSPRTSGIQDTQYF; cdr3_nt: TGTGCCAGCAGTCCGAGGACTAGTGGGATCCAAGATACGCAGTATTTT
v_call: TRBV7-9; j_call: TRBJ2-1; clone_size: .; d_call: .; cdr3_aa: CASSLPAGHNEQFF; cdr3_nt: TGTGCCAGCAGCTTACCTGCGGGTCACAATGAGCAGTTCTTC
v_call: TRBV27; j_call: TRBJ2-5; clone_size: .; d_call: TRBD1; cdr3_aa: CASSLLQVDRGVQETQYF; cdr3_nt: TGTGCCAGCAGTTTACTACAGGTCGACAGGGGCGTACAAGAGACCCAGTACTTC
v_call: TRBV7-9; j_call: TRBJ1-1; clone_size: .; d_call: TRBD1; cdr3_aa: CASSFGDRGNTEAFF; cdr3_nt: TGTGCCAGCAGCTTCGGGGACAGGGGTAACACTGAAGCTTTCTTT
v_call: TRBV7-9; j_call: TRBJ2-3; clone_size: .; d_call: TRBD2; cdr3_aa: CASSAPGLAGGSTGDTQYF; cdr3_nt: TGTGCCAGCAGCGCGCCCGGACTAGCGGGAGGTTCAACCGGAGATACGCAGTATTTT
v_call: TRBV2; j_call: TRBJ1-5; clone_size: .; d_call: .; cdr3_aa: CASRGAPGPQHF; cdr3_nt: TGTGCCAGCAGAGGGGCCCCGGGGCCCCAGCATTTT
v_call: TRBV19; j_call: TRBJ1-5; clone_size: once; d_call: .; cdr3_aa: CASSIKGPGGQPQHF; cdr3_nt: TGTGCCAGTAGTATAAAGGGACCTGGGGGCCAGCCCCAGCATTTT
v_call: TRBV6-6; j_call: TRBJ1-5; clone_size: .; d_call: .; cdr3_aa: CASSYSTQPSNQPQHF; cdr3_nt: TGTGCCAGCAGTTACTCGACCCAGCCTAGCAATCAGCCCCAGCATTTT
v_call: TRBV2; j_call: TRBJ2-3; clone_size: .; d_call: .; cdr3_aa: CASSEGQLSTDTQYF; cdr3_nt: TGTGCCAGCAGTGAAGGACAGCTGAGCACAGATACGCAGTATTTT
v_call: TRBV27; j_call: TRBJ2-1; clone_size: once; d_call: TRBD2; cdr3_aa: CASSLPSGSSYNEQFF; cdr3_nt: TGTGCCAGCAGTTTACCTAGCGGGAGCTCCTACAATGAGCAGTTCTTC
v_call: TRBV10-3; j_call: TRBJ1-2; clone_size: once; d_call: .; cdr3_aa: CAISEQKWGKDYGYTF; cdr3_nt: TGTGCCATCAGTGAGCAGAAATGGGGAAAGGACTATGGCTACACCTTC
v_call: TRBV7-6; j_call: TRBJ2-1; clone_size: .; d_call: .; cdr3_aa: CASSLGTGRDPFYNEQFF; cdr3_nt: TGTGCCAGCAGCTTAGGGACAGGGAGGGACCCTTTCTACAATGAGCAGTTCTTC
v_call: TRBV5-6; j_call: TRBJ2-2; clone_size: .; d_call: TRBD2; cdr3_aa: CASSSGLAGELFF; cdr3_nt: TGTGCCAGCAGCAGTGGACTAGCCGGGGAGCTGTTTTTT
v_call: TRBV18; j_call: TRBJ2-7; clone_size: .; d_call: .; cdr3_aa: CASSPEYFSYEQYF; cdr3_nt: TGTGCCAGCTCACCCGAGTATTTTTCCTACGAGCAGTACTTC
v_call: TRBV2; j_call: TRBJ2-1; clone_size: .; d_call: .; cdr3_aa: CASSPDRGNEQFF; cdr3_nt: TGTGCCAGCAGTCCGGACAGAGGCAATGAGCAGTTCTTC
v_call: TRBV19; j_call: TRBJ1-5; clone_size: .; d_call: .; cdr3_aa: CASRDYRLPSNQPQHF; cdr3_nt: TGTGCCAGTAGGGATTACAGGTTACCTAGCAATCAGCCCCAGCATTTT
v_call: TRBV18; j_call: TRBJ2-1; clone_size: .; d_call: TRBD2; cdr3_aa: CASAELAGASFQFF; cdr3_nt: TGTGCCAGCGCCGAACTAGCGGGAGCCTCATTTCAGTTCTTC
v_call: TRBV6-1; j_call: TRBJ2-3; clone_size: .; d_call: .; cdr3_aa: CASSEPFRDRGRSTQYF; cdr3_nt: TGTGCCAGCAGTGAACCGTTCCGGGACCGTGGCAGGTCTACGCAGTATTTT
v_call: TRBV2; j_call: TRBJ2-3; clone_size: .; d_call: .; cdr3_aa: CASSPEGDTQYF; cdr3_nt: TGTGCCAGCAGTCCAGAGGGGGATACGCAGTATTTT
v_call: TRBV4-2; j_call: TRBJ2-7; clone_size: .; d_call: TRBD2; cdr3_aa: CASSLGLAGIYEQYF; cdr3_nt: TGTGCCAGCAGCTTAGGACTAGCGGGAATTTACGAGCAGTACTTC
v_call: TRBV5-8; j_call: TRBJ2-5; clone_size: .; d_call: TRBD2; cdr3_aa: CASSWEGRWETQYF; cdr3_nt: TGTGCCAGCAGCTGGGAGGGCCGATGGGAGACCCAGTACTTC
v_call: TRBV30; j_call: TRBJ2-2; clone_size: .; d_call: TRBD2; cdr3_aa: CAWSPVWTSGANTGELFF; cdr3_nt: TGTGCCTGGAGCCCCGTGTGGACTAGCGGGGCGAACACCGGGGAGCTGTTTTTT
v_call: TRBV5-4; j_call: TRBJ2-7; clone_size: .; d_call: TRBD2; cdr3_aa: CASSSRTSGNEQYF; cdr3_nt: TGTGCCAGCAGCTCTCGGACTAGCGGGAACGAGCAGTACTTC
v_call: TRBV4-2; j_call: TRBJ1-4; clone_size: .; d_call: .; cdr3_aa: CASSQDSDEKLFF; cdr3_nt: TGTGCCAGCAGCCAAGACTCGGATGAAAAACTGTTTTTT
v_call: TRBV29-1; j_call: TRBJ2-2; clone_size: .; d_call: .; cdr3_aa: CSANRGLGELFF; cdr3_nt: TGCAGCGCCAATCGGGGGCTGGGGGAGCTGTTTTTT
v_call: TRBV7-9; j_call: TRBJ1-1; clone_size: .; d_call: .; cdr3_aa: CASSLDGRTEAFF; cdr3_nt: TGTGCCAGCAGCCTAGATGGGAGGACTGAAGCTTTCTTT
v_call: TRBV7-9; j_call: TRBJ1-5; clone_size: .; d_call: .; cdr3_aa: CASSRGGNQPQHF; cdr3_nt: TGTGCCAGCAGTCGTGGGGGGAATCAGCCCCAGCATTTT
v_call: TRBV19; j_call: TRBJ1-2; clone_size: .; d_call: .; cdr3_aa: CASSIPHRLTRQNHYGYTF; cdr3_nt: TGTGCCAGTAGTATACCCCACCGACTAACAAGACAGAACCACTATGGCTACACCTTC
v_call: TRBV7-9; j_call: TRBJ2-5; clone_size: .; d_call: TRBD2; cdr3_aa: CASSFGRGAGEETQYF; cdr3_nt: TGTGCCAGCAGCTTCGGTCGGGGCGCGGGAGAAGAGACCCAGTACTTC
v_call: TRBV7-2; j_call: TRBJ1-2; clone_size: .; d_call: .; cdr3_aa: CASSPRQIPLYGYTF; cdr3_nt: TGTGCCAGCAGCCCCCGACAGATACCTCTCTATGGCTACACCTTC
v_call: TRBV11-2; j_call: TRBJ2-7; clone_size: .; d_call: .; cdr3_aa: CASSFNTGHYEQYF; cdr3_nt: TGTGCCAGCAGCTTTAATACAGGGCACTACGAGCAGTACTTC
v_call: TRBV5-1; j_call: TRBJ2-7; clone_size: .; d_call: .; cdr3_aa: CASSSRSSYEQYF; cdr3_nt: TGCGCCAGCAGCTCCAGGAGCTCCTACGAGCAGTACTTC
v_call: TRBV10-3; j_call: TRBJ2-7; clone_size: .; d_call: TRBD2; cdr3_aa: CATQTSTSSYEQYF; cdr3_nt: TGTGCCACCCAGACTAGCACCAGCTCCTACGAGCAGTACTTC